This TCR beta chain comes out of a study of OX40 agonist ivuxolimab in advanced cancers. On the study more broadly: From roughly 20 to 90 years was the age range, with a mean of about 56 years, and 65% to 90% were male.

Whole-study findings and limits: Blood T cells, both CD4+ and CD8+, expanded clonally by week 6 at 0.1 to 3.0 mg/kg. More expanded clones were seen, on average, in CD8+ T cells than in CD4+.

V gave up 5 bases and J gave up 2 bases; unmatched junction bases: 4. Germline CDR1 SGHVS, CDR2 FQNEAQ. The CDR3 is 14 residues long. As concerns this clone: Antigen specificity is unknown.

TCRdb keeps only in-frame clones here, not all; method: immunoSEQ multiplex PCR. The repertoire consists of 65,000 to 70,000 clones, with around 87% occurring once and the leading ten covering approximately 10%. The sample here was CD4+ or CD8+ T cells sorted from blood, taken in a trial of the OX40 agonist ivuxolimab. The receptor was isolated from an adult with an advanced solid tumor such as melanoma, head and neck, liver or kidney cancer. J is TRBJ2-3 and V is TRBV7-8, with 7 bases identical to TRBD1. CDR3 region: CASSPDRVTDTQYF. The CDR3 DNA follows: TGTGCCAGCAGCCCCGACAGGGTCACAGATACGCAGTATTTT.